Listed below are T cell receptor beta chains from one sample, sequenced in a study of blood T cell repertoires in COVID-19. The table came from immunoSEQ multiplex PCR; TCRdb's copy has only in-frame clones and leaves some out. This sample yields a few hundred thousand clones, of which around 89% are seen a single time; 1.2% belongs to the top ten. The sample was PBMCs or T cells enriched from blood (not recorded which). These receptors were collected from a man between 25 and 39 years old who had recovered from COVID-19. Both conserved end residues are trimmed from each CDR3. Each record gives: J gene, CDR3 length, V gene, CDR3 protein.

TRBJ2-1,12,TRBV3-1/TRBV3-2,ASSQEGPYNEQF
TRBJ2-7,15,TRBV3-1/TRBV3-2,ASSQSRIPGQFYEQY
TRBJ1-4,14,TRBV28,ASIGAPIGTNEKLF
TRBJ2-1,13,TRBV7-2,ASSLEGQGYNEQF
TRBJ1-2,12,TRBV7-8,ASSPDRVRYGYT
TRBJ2-5,11,TRBV19,ASGTGVEETQY
TRBJ1-5,18,TRBV23-1,ASSQCWDTGIPYSNQPQH
TRBJ1-2,10,TRBV28,ASSSGTGYKV
TRBJ1-2,14,TRBV5-1,ASSTEPGSDDYGYT
TRBJ2-4,11,TRBV3-1/TRBV3-2,ASSPKQGDIQY
TRBJ2-3,13,TRBV19,ASSPRGQGHDTQY
TRBJ1-1,10,TRBV28,ASSLGQGEAF
TRBJ2-4,12,TRBV9,ASSAPGAKNIQY
TRBJ1-4,19,TRBV28,ASSLWVYSRDSVATNEKLF
TRBJ1-1,12,TRBV5-1,ASSPIGGNTEAF
TRBJ2-4,11,TRBV5-1,ASRIQGGDIQY
TRBJ2-2,12,TRBV18,ASSNVGPTGELF
TRBJ1-5,16,TRBV24-1,ATSDTNRGHGSNQPQH
TRBJ1-6,15,TRBV5-6,ASSATGGGFGRSPLH
TRBJ2-3,12,TRBV30,AWRSGTSKDTQY
TRBJ1-3,15,TRBV6-6,ASSPRTGVTVRNTIY
TRBJ2-5,11,TRBV14,ASSRAVQETQY
TRBJ2-2,16,TRBV11-2,ASSSGLAGELYTGELF
TRBJ1-4,11,TRBV2,AISDSHNEKLF
TRBJ1-1,13,TRBV7-9,ASSSQSGANTEAF
TRBJ2-2,14,TRBV11-1,ASSLELAENTGELF
TRBJ2-3,15,TRBV7-8,ASSLAIWREGGDTQY
TRBJ1-3,15,TRBV18,ASSPIGQPLSGNTIY
TRBJ1-2,12,TRBV7-2,ASSSSTGTYGYT
TRBJ2-5,12,TRBV5-1,ASSSTDTKETQY
TRBJ2-2,15,TRBV7-9,ASSLSPAGRNTGELF
TRBJ2-1,12,TRBV25-1,ASRRTGLLNEQF
TRBJ1-2,16,TRBV3-1/TRBV3-2,ASSQGNPRTGGPFGYT